The sequence of this T cell receptor beta chain was determined in a study of T-cell memory formation after mild COVID-19. Overall study findings and caveats: The SARS-CoV-2 specificity of second-wave clones reaching peak at day 37 remained unverified. Clones that got smaller from day 15 to 85 had even CD4/CD8, while clones growing later tipped toward CD4+.

5'RACE with constant-segment primers yielded barcoded, UMI-tagged TCR alpha and TCR beta cDNA libraries. TCRdb reprocessed the 5' RACE reads with MiXCR, giving one entry per CDR3 protein. The sample lists approximately 300,000 distinct CDR3 sequences; around 19% were seen once. The junction had 9 bases not matched to a gene; V was cut back by 4 bases and J by 4 bases. The length of the CDR3 is 15 residues. The germline CDR1 and CDR2 sequences are LGHDT and YNNKEL (reference sequence). About this clonotype itself: Its antigen remains unknown.

The rearrangement joins TRBV3-1 to TRBJ1-2, with 7 nucleotides matching TRBD1. The origin of this receptor is a young man who had mild COVID-19 (a few samples of this study predate the infection). Cell type and time point are not known. Source material: PBMCs or a T cell subset sorted from them (not recorded which). The CDR3 loop is CASSPDWDSIYGYTF. In DNA, the CDR3 is TGTGCCAGCAGCCCCGATTGGGACAGCATCTATGGCTACACCTTC.